A selection of T cell receptor beta chains follows, all from one sample in a study of response to subunit inactivated influenza vaccine. In TCRdb, the RT-PCR reads were re-called with MiXCR into one record per CDR3 protein. The data show 550,000 to 800,000 distinct CDR3 sequences, approximately 15% seen once. This specimen was PBMCs from blood, taken roughly 13 days after vaccination. Receptor source: a man between 45 and 60 years old who received an inactivated influenza vaccine. The CDR3 runs from the conserved cysteine through the conserved F or W.

V gene | CDR3 protein
TRBV11-1 | CASSSSGRAGDTQYF
TRBV2 | CASSGKGGLRTDTQYF
TRBV7-2 | CASSPTTVSSYEQYF
TRBV7-2 | CASSTQGGNTGELFF
TRBV27 | CASREWTRAYEQYF
TRBV29-1 | CSVWGTSGITTNGEQFF
TRBV7-8 | CASSRRHSNQPQHF
TRBV7-2 | CASSLSGLAGGWGELFF
TRBV5-5 | CASSLGGGGANIQYF
TRBV29-1 | CSVGIRRLVSYEQYF
TRBV20-1 | CSARDSSYGYTF
TRBV4-3 | CASSLWWQGDQPQHF
TRBV11-2 | CASSLDLGNRELFF
TRBV24-1 | CATSETGSYNEQFF
TRBV5-1 | CASSRDISTNYGYTF
TRBV5-1 | CASSLDRATDTQYF
TRBV20-1 | CSARGGNSNQPQHF
TRBV29-1 | CSALDSPKTQYF
TRBV7-9 | CASSLFLAGGRTYEQYF
TRBV9 | CASSVEVRDEQYF
TRBV20-1 | CSARDPDSGNSPLHF
TRBV30 | CAWSSGVYNEQFF
TRBV10-3 | CAISDSPWGSGYTF
TRBV5-1 | CASSFTGYEQYF
TRBV11-2 | CASSLLAIALTSGGHHNEQFF
TRBV28 | CASSWVLSGRVTETQYF